Sequencing of this T cell receptor (beta chain) was carried out in a study of cytomegalovirus exposure and HLA in healthy donors. Findings of the study overall: Reportedly, fewer N-insertions than the approximately 700-donor mean appeared in an Asian-associated ancestry cluster in a later analysis. Through in vitro validation, three CMV-associated chains were shown to be specific for CMV antigens.

Trimming removed 4 bases from V and 1 base from J, with 17 bases in between. The CDR3 runs 16 residues. CDR1 and CDR2 (germline): SGHRS, YFSETQ. The PCR used 60 Vbeta and 13 Jbeta primers. Original processing methods: Roughly 76 million unique TCR beta chains, roughly 11 million of them shared, were counted by a later analysis. Assay used: immunoSEQ multiplex PCR; TCRdb lists only in-frame clones, some missing. V, J and clone size are taken as reported in that table, and D and trimming were inferred from the DNA itself. Here the sample spans 150,000 or so clones, almost 80% being singletons. With respect to this clone: The antigen is unknown.

Sequencing was carried out using PBMCs. The V call is TRBV5-1, the J call TRBJ2-5, with D perhaps matching TRBD1 (6 bases). This TCR was recovered from a woman aged 45-59 years in good health and CMV-seropositive. The CDR3 here is CASSRGTGNVQETQYF. For the CDR3, the DNA is TGCGCCAGCAGCCGGGGAACAGGGAACGTCCAAGAGACCCAGTACTTC.